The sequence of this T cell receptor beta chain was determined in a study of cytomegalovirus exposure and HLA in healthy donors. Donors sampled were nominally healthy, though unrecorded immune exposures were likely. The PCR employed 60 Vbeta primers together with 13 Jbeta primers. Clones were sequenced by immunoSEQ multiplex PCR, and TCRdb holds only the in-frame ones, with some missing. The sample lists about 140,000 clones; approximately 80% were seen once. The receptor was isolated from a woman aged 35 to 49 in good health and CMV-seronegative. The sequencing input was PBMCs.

The CDR3 sequence is CASSLIRVGAGELFF. In nucleotides, the CDR3 is TGCGCCAGCAGCTTGATCAGGGTAGGGGCCGGGGAGCTGTTTTTT. V gene TRBV5-1 combines with J gene TRBJ2-2, with D perhaps TRBD1 (5 bases). Per the germline V gene, CDR1 is SGHRS and CDR2 is YFSETQ. The CDR3 runs 15 residues. Trimming cost V 1 base and J 6 bases, with 13 bases left between them.